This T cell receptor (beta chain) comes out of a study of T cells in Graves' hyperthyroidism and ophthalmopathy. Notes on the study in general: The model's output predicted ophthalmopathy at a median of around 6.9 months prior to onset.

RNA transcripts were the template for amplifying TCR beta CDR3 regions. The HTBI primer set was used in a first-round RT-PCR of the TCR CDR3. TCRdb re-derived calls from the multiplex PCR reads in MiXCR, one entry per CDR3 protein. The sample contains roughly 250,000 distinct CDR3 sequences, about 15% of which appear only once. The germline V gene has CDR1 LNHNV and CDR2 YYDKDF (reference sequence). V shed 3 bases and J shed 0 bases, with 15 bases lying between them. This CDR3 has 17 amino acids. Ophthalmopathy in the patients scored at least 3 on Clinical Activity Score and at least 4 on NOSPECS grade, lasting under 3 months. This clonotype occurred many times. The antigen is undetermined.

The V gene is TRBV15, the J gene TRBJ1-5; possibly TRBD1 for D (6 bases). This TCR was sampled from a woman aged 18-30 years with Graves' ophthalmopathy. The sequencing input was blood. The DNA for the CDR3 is TGTGCCACCAGCAGCCCGTGGGGGGCATATAGCAATCAGCCCCAGCATTTT. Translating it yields CATSSPWGAYSNQPQHF.